Given below is one T cell receptor (beta chain) in context. Its target is unknown. This record comes from a study of cytomegalovirus exposure and HLA in healthy donors. PCR involved 60 Vbeta and 13 Jbeta primers. The data were produced by immunoSEQ multiplex PCR, yet TCRdb's version contains in-frame clones alone and is incomplete. The table lists approximately 110,000 clones, around 82% of them singletons. General study results and limits: In an earlier analysis, productive rearrangement rates for most beta V segments clustered near 87% or 30%.

The sample comprised PBMCs. The receptor's source is a man aged 35 to 55 in good health and CMV-seronegative.

The CDR3 reads CASSLQSGSGGSTDTQYF. The DNA of the CDR3 is TGTGCCAGCAGCTTACAAAGCGGTAGCGGGGGAAGTACAGATACGCAGTATTTT. The J gene is TRBJ2-3, the V gene TRBV7-3; 9 bases are shared with TRBD2. The trim removed 2 bases at V and 3 bases at J, leaving 12 bases unmatched. The CDR3 runs to 18 residues. Germline-derived CDR1 and CDR2 are SGHTA and FQGTGA.